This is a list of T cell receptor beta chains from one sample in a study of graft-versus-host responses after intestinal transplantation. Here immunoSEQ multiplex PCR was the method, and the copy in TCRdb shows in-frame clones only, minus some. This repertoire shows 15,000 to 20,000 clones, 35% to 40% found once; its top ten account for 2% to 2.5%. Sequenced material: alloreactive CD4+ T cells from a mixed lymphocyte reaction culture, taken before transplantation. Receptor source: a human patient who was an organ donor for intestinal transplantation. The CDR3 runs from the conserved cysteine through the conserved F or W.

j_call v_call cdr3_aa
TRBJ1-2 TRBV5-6 CASSQVPGYGYTF
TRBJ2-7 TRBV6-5 CASSKGQGTYEQYF
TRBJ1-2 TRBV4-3 CASSQTDFAYGYTF
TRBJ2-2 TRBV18 CASSPLLAENTGELFF
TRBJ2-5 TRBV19 CASSIGTQETQYF
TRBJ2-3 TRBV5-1 CASSLLLSSTDTQYF
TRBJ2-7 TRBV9 CASSVGLAGYEQYF
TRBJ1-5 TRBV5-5 CASSFHLGTQNNQPQHF
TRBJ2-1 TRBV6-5 CASSPGTVGQFF
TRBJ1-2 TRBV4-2 CASSQAARGEGYTF
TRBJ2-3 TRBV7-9 CASSLTSRLDTQYF
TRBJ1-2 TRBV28 CASSLWTAYGYTF